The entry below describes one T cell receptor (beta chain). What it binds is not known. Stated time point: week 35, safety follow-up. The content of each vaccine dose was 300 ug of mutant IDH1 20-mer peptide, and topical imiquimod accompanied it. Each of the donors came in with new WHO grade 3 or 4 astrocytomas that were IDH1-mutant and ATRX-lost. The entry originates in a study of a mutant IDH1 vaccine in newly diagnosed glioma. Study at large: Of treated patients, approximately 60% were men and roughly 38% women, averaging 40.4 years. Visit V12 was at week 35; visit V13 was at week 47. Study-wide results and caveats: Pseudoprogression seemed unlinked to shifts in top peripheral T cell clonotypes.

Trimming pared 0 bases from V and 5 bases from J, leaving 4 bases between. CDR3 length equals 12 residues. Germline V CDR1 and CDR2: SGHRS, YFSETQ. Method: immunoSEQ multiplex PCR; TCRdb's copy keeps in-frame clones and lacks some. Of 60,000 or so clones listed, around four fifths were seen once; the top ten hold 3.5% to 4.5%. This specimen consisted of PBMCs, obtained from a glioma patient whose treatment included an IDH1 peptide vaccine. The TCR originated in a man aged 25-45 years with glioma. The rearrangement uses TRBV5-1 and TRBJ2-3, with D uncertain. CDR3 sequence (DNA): TGCGCCAGCAGCTTGGGCGGAGATACGCAGTATTTT. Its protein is CASSLGGDTQYF.